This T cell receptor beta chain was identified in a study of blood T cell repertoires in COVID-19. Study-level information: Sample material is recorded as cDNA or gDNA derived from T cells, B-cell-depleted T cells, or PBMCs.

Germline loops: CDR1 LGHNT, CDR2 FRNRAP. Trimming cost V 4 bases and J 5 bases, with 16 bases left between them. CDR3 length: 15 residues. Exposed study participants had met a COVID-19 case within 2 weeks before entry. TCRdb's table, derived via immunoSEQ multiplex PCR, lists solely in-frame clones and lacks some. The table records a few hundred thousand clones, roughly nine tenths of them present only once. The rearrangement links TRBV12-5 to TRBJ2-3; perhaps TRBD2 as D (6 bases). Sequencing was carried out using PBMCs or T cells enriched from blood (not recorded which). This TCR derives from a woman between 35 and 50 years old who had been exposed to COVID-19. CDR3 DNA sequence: TGTGCTAGTGGTTCGAGGGACTCAACCAAAGATACGCAGTATTTT. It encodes CASGSRDSTKDTQYF.